One sample yielded the 13 T cell receptor beta chains listed below, sequenced in a study of blood T cell repertoires in COVID-19 (dated by TCRdb to the early 2020s). Library creation used the immunoSEQ multiplex PCR assay. Here the immuneACCESS table is served through TCRdb, limited to in-frame sequences with V and J called. Missing clones are a known gap in these copies; in checked studies unresolved V genes cover under half, and the rest lacks a known reason. Recorded for this sample are under 400,000 clones; approximately 89% of them occurred a single time. In total, the top ten clones hold approximately 4.1% of the sample. Sequenced input: peripheral blood. The origin of the receptors is a woman aged 55-75 years with COVID-19, enrolled during active disease.

The chain employs TRBV5-1 and TRBJ1-4, with D possibly TRBD1 on 6 matching bases. V lost 4 bases and J lost 5, with 15 bases in between. This CDR3 spans 15 amino acids. The germline CDR1 and CDR2 sequences are SGHRS and YFSETQ. The CDR3 protein is CASSAQGWENEKLFF. DNA for the CDR3: TGCGCCAGCAGCGCACAGGGTTGGGAAAATGAAAAACTGTTTTTT.

The CDR3 region has the DNA TGTGCCAGCAGCTTTGGGCGGACAGGCACAGCCTACGAGCAGTACTTC. It yields the protein CASSFGRTGTAYEQYF. The chain recombines TRBV5-6 with TRBJ2-7, with 7 bases fitting TRBD1. Germline lookup yields CDR1 SGHDT and CDR2 YYEEEE. The length of the CDR3 is 16 residues. The ends lost 2 bases at V and 2 bases at J; junction bases unmatched: 10.

This sequence joins TRBV7-9 and TRBJ1-2; 8 nucleotides agree with TRBD1. The CDR3 runs to 15 residues. After removal of 5 bases from V and 5 bases from J, the junction contained 10 bases not matched to a gene. Looked up from germline, CDR1 is SEHNR and CDR2 is FQNEAQ (reference sequence). Here the CDR3 reads CASSLLQGGWYGYTF. As DNA, the CDR3 is TGTGCCAGCAGCCTACTACAGGGGGGTTGGTATGGCTACACCTTC.

On this clone itself: The conserved final phenylalanine or tryptophan is absent from the CDR3, which likely points to a read error. The DNA is left out, because the CDR3 cannot be placed on it with certainty; the CDR3 is given as TCRdb lists it. The J gene is TRBJ1-2, the V gene TRBV6-1. CDR1 and CDR2 from the germline V gene are MNHNS and SASEGT. The CDR3 contains 11 residues when both ends are counted. CDR3 loop: CASSELAGPSI.

The chain uses TRBV27 and TRBJ1-2; 7 bases fit TRBD1. The ends lost 8 bases at V and 6 bases at J; junction bases unmatched: 6. The length of the CDR3 is 12 residues. From germline, CDR1 is MNHEY and CDR2 SMNVEV (reference sequence). The CDR3 sequence: CASRQGINGYTF. The CDR3 nucleotides are TGTGCCAGCCGACAGGGTATTAATGGCTACACCTTC.

The chain joins TRBV19 to TRBJ1-2, with 8 positions matching TRBD1. Trimming cost V 4 bases and J 6 bases; bases outside gene matches: 13. The CDR3 loop spans 16 amino acids. CDR1 LNHDA and CDR2 SQIVND come from the germline V gene (reference sequence). The CDR3: CASSTPNRQGRNGYTF. In nucleotides, the CDR3 is TGTGCCAGTAGTACTCCCAACCGACAGGGGCGAAATGGCTACACCTTC.

The rearrangement joins TRBV5-1 to TRBJ2-2; D gene uncertain. The CDR3 runs 14 residues. The germline gives CDR1 SGHRS, CDR2 YFSETQ. Deletions cut 3 bases from V and 4 bases from J, with 10 bases between. The CDR3 DNA is TGCGCCAGCAGCTCCCGCGTGAGCACCGGGGAGCTGTTTTTT. Amino acid sequence: CASSSRVSTGELFF.

This sequence joins TRBV7-6 and TRBJ2-1; tentatively, D is TRBD2 (5 bases). CDR1 and CDR2 from the germline V gene are SGHVS and FNYEAQ. V lost 5 bases and J lost 7, with 18 bases in between. This CDR3 has 15 residues. CDR3 residues: CASSPDPGTRNEQFF. CDR3 DNA: TGTGCCAGCAGCCCTGACCCGGGAACGAGAAATGAGCAGTTCTTC.

V gene TRBV7-6 combines with J gene TRBJ2-7; TRBD1 matches 10 bases. Germline V lookup: CDR1 SGHVS, CDR2 FNYEAQ. Trimming took 5 bases from V and 5 from J; bases not matched to a gene: 12. This CDR3 comprises 16 residues. CDR3 protein: CASSEGTGTGEDEQYF. The CDR3, as DNA: TGTGCCAGCAGCGAGGGCACCGGGACAGGGGAAGACGAGCAGTACTTC.

The chain uses TRBV24-1 and TRBJ1-2; TRBD1 aligns across 9 bases. The ends lost 3 bases at V and 0 bases at J; junction bases unmatched: 1. The germline CDR1 and CDR2 sequences are KGHDR and SFDVKD. This CDR3 contains 15 residues. CDR3 residues: CATSDDRGANYGYTF. In DNA, the CDR3 is TGTGCCACCAGTGATGACAGGGGGGCTAACTATGGCTACACCTTC.

The rearrangement uses TRBV4-2 and TRBJ1-2, with D maybe TRBD1 (5 bases). V was shortened by 0 bases and J by 4 bases, with 18 bases between the two germline ends. The CDR3 contains 17 residues. Looked up from germline, CDR1 is LGHNA and CDR2 is YNFKEQ. CDR3 protein: CASSQDGGTSRFYGYTF. CDR3 coding DNA: TGTGCCAGCAGCCAAGACGGGGGGACCTCACGGTTCTATGGCTACACCTTC.

The chain is built from TRBV18 and TRBJ1-1, with a tentative D call TRBD1 (5 bases). Trimming stripped 2 bases from V and 0 bases from J, with 13 bases between. CDR3 length: 16 residues. The germline V gene encodes CDR1 KGHSH and CDR2 LQKENI. CDR3 in DNA: TGTGCCAGCTCACCATCCAGGGCCGTCATGAACACTGAAGCTTTCTTT. Translated, it gives CASSPSRAVMNTEAFF.

The rearrangement uses TRBV20-1 and TRBJ1-1; D unresolved. From germline, CDR1 is DFQATT and CDR2 SNEGSKA (reference sequence). CDR3 length: 12 amino acids. V was pared by 3 bases and J by 1 base, with 6 bases between. The CDR3 here is CSASGGNTEAFF. CDR3 in DNA: TGCAGTGCTAGTGGCGGGAACACTGAAGCTTTCTTT.